This T cell receptor (beta chain) was retrieved from a study of CD8+ T cells in alopecia areata. This clone was observed a handful of times. cDNA serving as the sequencing template came from extracted, reverse transcribed RNA. TCRdb's copy holds only in-frame clones and misses some; the assay was immunoSEQ multiplex PCR. The sample carries a few hundred thousand clones, less than 75% recorded once. The treatment denotes: oral pan-JAK inhibitor, 5-10 mg twice daily. CDR1 LNHDA and CDR2 SQIVND come from the germline V gene (reference sequence). CDR3 length: 14 amino acids. V lost 8 bases, J lost 10 bases, and 13 bases stayed unmatched.

The material was CD4+ T cells sorted from blood, obtained at week 4, from a patient treated with tofacitinib. This rearrangement joins TRBV19 to TRBJ1-5; 8 bases are a match to TRBD1. The sequence came from a human donor with alopecia areata. The CDR3 spells CASGHGQGGQPQHF. DNA for the CDR3: TGTGCCAGTGGTCACGGACAGGGCGGTCAACCCCAGCATTTT.